This T cell receptor (beta chain) was obtained from a study of blood T cell repertoires in COVID-19. Study-wide background: The United States, Italy and Spain supplied acute and convalescent COVID-19 samples. From T cells, B-cell-depleted T cells, or PBMCs came the material, which was cDNA or gDNA.

The V end was cut by 1 base, the J end by 0 bases, with 9 bases between. Germline CDR1 and CDR2: SGHTA and FQGNSA. The CDR3 contains 16 residues. In the study's own analysis: Reference gene primer amplification gave estimated nucleated cell counts. Assay used: immunoSEQ multiplex PCR; TCRdb lists only in-frame clones, some missing. V, J and clone size reflect that table, while D and trimming were determined from the DNA. The sample records approximately 100,000 clones, 60% to 85% being singletons. This receptor was obtained from a human donor in a cohort sampled during active or convalescent COVID-19. The sequencing input was peripheral blood. J is TRBJ2-2 and V is TRBV7-2; D possibly corresponds to TRBD1 (6 bases). The CDR3 here is CASSLVRQANTGELFF. CDR3 sequence (DNA): TGTGCCAGCAGCTTAGTCAGACAGGCGAACACCGGGGAGCTGTTTTTT.